This entry features one T cell receptor beta chain sequence. Its antigen is as yet unknown. The CDR3 length is 14 residues. From germline, CDR1 is MGHRA and CDR2 YSYEKL. The V end lost 1 base, the J end lost 3 bases, and 10 bases lay between the germline ends. The sample belongs to a study of shared clonotypes between healthy human individuals. Study-wide results and limits: Having only a few donors restricted how much genetic and exposure-history diversity was captured.

Repertoires were generated with immunoSEQ multiplex PCR, while TCRdb's copy carries only in-frame clones and drops some. This sample carries around 2,000,000 clones, just over 90% of them seen once, and the ten largest clones take 1.7%. CD45RO-negative CD8 cells positively selected for CCR7 made up the naive population, which excluded terminally differentiated effector memory CD45RA+ cells. This sequence joins TRBV4-1 and TRBJ2-7; D gene uncertain. Material: naive CD8+ T cells from PBMCs. This TCR was sampled from a man between 18 and 29 years old in good health. Some clones in this sample may be carry-over from other donors' samples. The CDR3 sequence is CASSQVIGNYEQYF. The CDR3 nucleotides read TGCGCCAGCAGCCAAGTAATAGGTAACTACGAGCAGTACTTC.